A single TCR beta chain is shown here with its context. The target antigen is unknown. The data are from a study of T cells and Merkel cell carcinoma outcomes. General observations from the study: Merkel cell carcinoma outcomes were reportedly predicted by repertoire and T-cell density.

The repertoire was sequenced with immunoSEQ multiplex PCR; TCRdb's copy has only in-frame clones and lacks some. The sample shows some 3,000 clones, roughly 96% of them seen only once. Per germline, CDR1 SGHRS and CDR2 YFSETQ. The CDR3 runs 12 residues. The ends were cut back, 0 bases at V and 6 bases at J, with 5 bases in the middle. The chain employs TRBV5-1 and TRBJ2-3; no clear D gene. This receptor was identified in a human donor with Merkel cell carcinoma. The sequencing sample was made of tumor tissue from Merkel cell carcinoma. The CDR3 loop reads CASSLEWDTQYF. The CDR3 DNA reads as TGCGCCAGCAGCTTGGAGTGGGATACGCAGTATTTT.